Only a few counts were recorded for the clone carrying this T cell receptor (beta chain). Its target is unknown. The data stem from a study of Graves' ophthalmopathy and Graves' hyperthyroidism. Study-wide points: Blood shared most expanded thyroid clonotypes above 0.001 frequency.

Ophthalmopathy donors were characterized by moderate-to-severe activity, CAS of at least 3, NOSPECS of at least 4, and duration under 3 months. RNA transcripts were the source from which TCR beta CDR3 regions were amplified. First-round RT-PCR relied on HTBI primers, and a second-round multiplex PCR came next. TCRdb independently ran MiXCR on the multiplex PCR reads; one entry per CDR3 protein. The table has more than 550,000 distinct CDR3 sequences, about 40% seen once. This sequence originates from an adult man with Graves' ophthalmopathy. Source material: peripheral blood.

The CDR3 bases are TGCAGTGCTAGAGATAGGAAGCGGACGACCTCGGACGAGCAGTACTTC. Its translation is CSARDRKRTTSDEQYF. The chain links TRBV20-1 to TRBJ2-7; tentatively, D is TRBD2 (5 bases). Trimming took 0 bases from V and 5 from J, leaving 20 bases between them. Germline-derived CDR1 and CDR2 are DFQATT and SNEGSKA (reference sequence). The CDR3 runs 16 residues.